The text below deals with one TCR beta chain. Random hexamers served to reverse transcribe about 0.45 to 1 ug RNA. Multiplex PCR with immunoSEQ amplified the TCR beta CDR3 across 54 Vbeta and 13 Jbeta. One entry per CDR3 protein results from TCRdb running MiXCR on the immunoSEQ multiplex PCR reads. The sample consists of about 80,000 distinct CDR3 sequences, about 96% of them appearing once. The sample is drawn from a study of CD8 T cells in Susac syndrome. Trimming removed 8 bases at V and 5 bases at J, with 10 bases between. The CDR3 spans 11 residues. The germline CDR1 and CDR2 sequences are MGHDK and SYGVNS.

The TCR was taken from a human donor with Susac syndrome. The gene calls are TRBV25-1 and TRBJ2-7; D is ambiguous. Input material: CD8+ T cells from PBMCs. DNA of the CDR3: TGTGCCAGCGGCGGCGGTGACGAGCAGTACTTC. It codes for CASGGGDEQYF.